The entry that follows covers one TCR beta chain sequence. Its target is not known. The V end was cut by 4 bases, the J end by 1 base, with 12 bases between. This CDR3 comprises 15 residues. The germline CDR1 and CDR2 sequences are LGHNA and YNFKEQ. Documented time point: pretreatment peripheral blood. This entry is derived from a study of PD-L1 blockade in urothelial cancer. About the research overall: The number of prior chemotherapy regimens per patient was 0 to 3. Whole-study findings and limits: Having blood TCR clonality under the median before treatment predicted better survival.

Libraries were prepared by immunoSEQ multiplex PCR; TCRdb keeps only in-frame clonotypes and omits some of them. The sample shows tens of thousands of clones, approximately 90% of them seen only once. This TCR came from a woman in her sixties with urothelial cancer. The chain has TRBV4-2 and TRBJ2-3; a weak D match, TRBD2 (7 bases). The starting material was PBMCs, obtained around atezolizumab (anti-PD-L1) treatment. The CDR3 bases are TGTGCCAGCAGCCGGGGGGGCGGCGGCACAGATACGCAGTATTTT. The encoded protein is CASSRGGGGTDTQYF.